One sample yielded the 5 T cell receptor beta chains listed below, sequenced in a study of T cells in Graves' hyperthyroidism and ophthalmopathy. Researchers amplified the TCR beta CDR3 regions from RNA transcripts. HTBI primers drove first-round RT-PCR of the TCR CDR3. TCRdb reprocessed the multiplex PCR reads via MiXCR and lists one record per CDR3 protein. The data show some 460,000 distinct CDR3 sequences, about a sixth seen once. The sequencing input was blood. The receptors come from a woman aged 18 to 35 with Graves' hyperthyroidism.

This clonotype has a handful of counts. The rearrangement links TRBV3-1 to TRBJ1-2; D remains unclear. V was clipped by 1 base and J by 5 bases, with 5 bases between them. Looked up from germline, CDR1 is LGHDT and CDR2 is YNNKEL (reference sequence). The CDR3 is made up of 12 amino acids. Here the CDR3 DNA reads TGTGCCAGCAGCCAAGTGGAGTATGGCTACACCTTC. Its translation: CASSQVEYGYTF.

The chain is built from TRBV5-1 and TRBJ2-1, with D tentatively TRBD2 (6 bases). Germline assignment: CDR1 SGHRS and CDR2 YFSETQ. Trimming took 0 bases from V and 6 from J, leaving 13 bases between them. The CDR3 sequence is 15 residues long. CDR3 loop: CASSLDAGLRNEQFF. In DNA form, the CDR3 reads TGCGCCAGCAGCTTGGATGCGGGGCTACGCAATGAGCAGTTCTTC.

This chain uses TRBV4-3 with TRBJ1-1; D call uncertain. Germline CDR1 is LGHNA and CDR2 is YSLEER. The CDR3 length is 13 residues. The V end was cut by 0 bases, the J end by 3 bases, with 5 bases between. The CDR3 spells CASSQESDTEAFF. The CDR3 DNA reads TGCGCCAGCAGCCAAGAGTCGGACACTGAAGCTTTCTTT.

This clonotype has at least ten counts. The chain combines TRBV12-3 or TRBV12-4 with TRBJ2-3; possibly TRBD2 for D (7 bases). The length of the CDR3 is 15 residues. The V gene lost 6 bases and the J gene lost 6 bases, with 19 bases spanning the gap. CDR3 in amino acids: CASRGGVAAVDTQYF. The CDR3 DNA reads TGTGCCAGCAGAGGGGGGGTCGCCGCCGTGGATACGCAGTATTTT.

This clonotype has ten or more counts. V gene TRBV2 combines with J gene TRBJ2-1, with 8 bases that match TRBD2. The CDR3 has 16 amino acids. V gave up 3 bases and J gave up 3 bases; unmatched junction bases: 7. Germline CDR1 SNHLY, CDR2 FYNNEI. CDR3: CASSDLTGGHYNEQFF. The CDR3 DNA reads TGTGCCAGCAGTGATTTAACGGGAGGGCACTACAATGAGCAGTTCTTC.